This TCR beta chain was identified during a study of blood T cell repertoires in COVID-19. The length of the CDR3 is 15 residues. Trimming took 1 base from V and 9 from J, leaving 16 bases between them. CDR1 and CDR2 (germline): LNHNV, YYDKDF (reference sequence). As handled by the study authors: Counts of nucleated cells, estimated from reference gene primer amplification, were obtained. TCRdb's table, derived via immunoSEQ multiplex PCR, lists solely in-frame clones and lacks some. Clonal size and the V and J genes are those of that table, whereas D and trimming came from the DNA. Of around 310,000 clones listed, around 91% were seen once; the top ten hold 9.5% to 15%. This clone occurred once.

The TCR sequence derives from a woman in her sixties or seventies with acute or convalescent COVID-19. The chain joins TRBV15 to TRBJ2-1; TRBD1 might be the D (5 bases). The sequencing sample was made of peripheral blood. The CDR3 DNA sequence: TGTGCCACCAGCAGAGCTGGGATAGGGCAGGGTGAGCAGTTCTTC. It yields the protein CATSRAGIGQGEQFF.